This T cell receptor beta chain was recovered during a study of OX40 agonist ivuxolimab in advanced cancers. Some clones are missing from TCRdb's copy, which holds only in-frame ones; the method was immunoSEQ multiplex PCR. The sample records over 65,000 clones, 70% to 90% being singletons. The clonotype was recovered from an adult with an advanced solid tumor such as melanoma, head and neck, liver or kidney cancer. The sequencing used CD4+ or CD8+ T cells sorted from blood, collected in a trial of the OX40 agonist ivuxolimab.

The CDR3: CASSLGPRGEELFF. For the CDR3, the DNA is TGCGCCAGCAGCCTCGGCCCAAGGGGGGAGGAGCTGTTTTTT. The chain carries TRBV5-1 and TRBJ2-2; D could derive from TRBD1 or TRBD2 (6 bases each). CDR3 length: 14 amino acids. The V and J ends lost 4 bases and 10 bases respectively, with 17 bases between them. Germline assignment: CDR1 SGHRS and CDR2 YFSETQ.